These 20 T cell receptor beta chains share one sample of origin, sequenced in a study of T cells in Graves' hyperthyroidism and ophthalmopathy. Amplified TCR beta CDR3 regions came from RNA transcripts. A set of HTBI primers served as the primers for a first-round RT-PCR of the TCR CDR3. Each CDR3 protein gets one entry after TCRdb re-called the multiplex PCR reads with MiXCR. The sample holds fewer than 550,000 distinct CDR3 sequences, roughly 24% seen once. Sequencing input: blood. The receptors were gathered from a woman in her twenties or thirties with Graves' ophthalmopathy.

This clonotype was detected a few times. The chain has TRBV24-1 and TRBJ2-5, with D tentatively TRBD1 or TRBD2 (5 bases each). Germline V gives CDR1 KGHDR, CDR2 SFDVKD. The ends were cut back, 10 bases at V and 5 bases at J, with 10 bases in the middle. This CDR3 is built from 11 residues. The CDR3 spells CATRWGETQYF. In nucleotides, the CDR3 is TGTGCCACAAGATGGGGGGAGACCCAGTACTTC.

This clonotype was counted ten times or more. The gene calls are TRBV7-3 and TRBJ2-7; 7 bases match TRBD1. The ends lost 0 bases at V and 0 bases at J; junction bases unmatched: 5. The V gene's germline CDR1 is SGHTA and CDR2 FQGTGA. The CDR3 totals 16 residues. As DNA, the CDR3 is TGTGCCAGCAGCTTAACCGGACAGGAGAGCTCCTACGAGCAGTACTTC. Translation: CASSLTGQESSYEQYF.

This clonotype was recorded many times. The chain employs TRBV9 and TRBJ1-2; possible D gene TRBD1, 5 bases. This CDR3 spans 14 amino acids. CDR1 is SGDLS, CDR2 YYNGEE, per germline. The germline V and J ends were trimmed by 0 bases and 6 bases, with 12 bases remaining between them. The CDR3 DNA follows: TGTGCCAGCAGCGTAGGCGGGGGAACGGATGGCTACACCTTC. It specifies CASSVGGGTDGYTF. The complete variable domain, with remaining parts taken from reference TRBV9 and TRBJ1-2, reads DSGVTQTPKHLITATGQRVTLRCSPRSGDLSVYWYQQSLDQGLQFLIQYYNGEERAKGNILERFSAQQFPDLHSELNLSSLELGDSALYFCASSVGGGTDGYTFGSGTRLTVV.

The gene calls are TRBV6-5 and TRBJ1-2; D might be TRBD1 (5 bases). V dropped 0 bases and J dropped 6 bases, with 11 bases sitting between them. The CDR3 is 14 amino acids. Germline values: CDR1 MNHEY, CDR2 SVGAGI. CDR3 DNA sequence: TGTGCCAGCAGTTACTCTGGGGGGACCCATGGCTACACCTTC. It is translated as CASSYSGGTHGYTF.

This clonotype was seen repeatedly, ten times or more. Being one base from a much bigger clone, this may be a read error. CDR3 nucleotides: TGTGCCAGCATCGATTCCGGGCAAGAGACCAAGTACTTC. This translates into CASIDSGQETKYF. This chain joins TRBV28 and TRBJ2-5; D gene uncertain. Germline V gene sequence: CDR1 MDHEN, CDR2 SYDVKM. There are 13 residues in the CDR3.

The chain has TRBV29-1 and TRBJ2-5, with TRBD2 as a possible D gene (6 bases). V lost 4 bases, J lost 5 bases, and 14 bases lay in between. CDR3 length equals 13 residues. CDR1 and CDR2 from the germline V gene are SQVTM and ANQGSEA. CDR3 DNA sequence: TGCAGCGTTGCGGAGGGAGTTGGGGAGACCCAGTACTTC. Translation: CSVAEGVGETQYF.

This clonotype has at least ten counts. The genes are TRBV3-1 and TRBJ1-1, with a weak D call TRBD1 (6 bases). V was shortened by 1 base and J by 4 bases, with 10 bases between the two germline ends. Per germline, CDR1 LGHDT and CDR2 YNNKEL (reference sequence). This CDR3 contains 14 residues. The CDR3 DNA sequence: TGTGCCAGCAGCCAAGTACAGGGCACCACTGAAGCTTTCTTT. Protein: CASSQVQGTTEAFF.

This clonotype was recorded at least ten times. The chain couples TRBV6-1 to TRBJ1-2; D unresolved. The length of the CDR3 is 14 residues. Per the germline V gene, CDR1 is MNHNS and CDR2 is SASEGT. With 5 bases removed from V and 5 bases from J, the gap between germline ends came to 15 bases. As DNA, the CDR3 is TGTGCCAGCAGTAAACCGGGTCTCCTATATGGCTACACCTTC. Translation: CASSKPGLLYGYTF.

This clonotype was counted at least ten times. The chain combines TRBV9 with TRBJ1-1; the D gene is possibly TRBD1 (6 bases). CDR1 is SGDLS and CDR2 is YYNGEE in the germline V gene. The CDR3 spans 14 residues. Trimming stripped 0 bases from V and 4 bases from J, with 10 bases between. CDR3 DNA: TGTGCCAGCAGCGTAGGGGGGCTAAGCACTGAAGCTTTCTTT. This encodes CASSVGGLSTEAFF.

The chain joins TRBV29-1 to TRBJ2-5; no definite D call. Looked up from germline, CDR1 is SQVTM and CDR2 is ANQGSEA. CDR3 length: 14 residues. With 4 bases removed from V and 4 bases from J, the gap between germline ends came to 16 bases. The CDR3 nucleotides read TGCAGCGTTGGCGTTGTAACGCATTCAGAGACCCAGTACTTC. It encodes CSVGVVTHSETQYF.

The chain carries TRBV5-4 and TRBJ1-1; D is unclear. V was cut by 1 base and J by 6 bases, with 13 bases left in between. Looked up from germline, CDR1 is SGHNT and CDR2 is YYREEE (reference sequence). This CDR3 has 14 amino acids. The CDR3 reads CASSLPPRVSEAFF. The CDR3 DNA follows: TGTGCCAGCAGCTTGCCCCCTAGGGTCTCTGAAGCTTTCTTT. Full variable domain (outside the CDR3, taken from reference TRBV5-4 and TRBJ1-1): ETGVTQSPTHLIKTRGQQVTLRCSSQSGHNTVSWYQQALGQGPQFIFQYYREEENGRGNFPPRFSGLQFPNYSSELNVNALELDDSALYLCASSLPPRVSEAFFGQGTRLTVV.

This clonotype occurred a few times. J is TRBJ1-2 and V is TRBV11-2, with D possibly being TRBD1 (6 bases). Trimming removed 5 bases from V and 7 bases from J, with 14 bases in between. Germline V gene sequence: CDR1 SGHAT, CDR2 FQNNGV. This CDR3 contains 13 residues. CDR3 bases: TGTGCCAGCAGCCCCGCCGGGGGCGGTGGCTACACCTTC. Translation: CASSPAGGGGYTF.

This chain uses TRBV24-1 with TRBJ2-5; possibly TRBD1 for D (6 bases). CDR3 length: 17 amino acids. Germline CDR1 reads KGHDR; CDR2 reads SFDVKD. Between the trimmed V and J ends, which lost 4 bases and 0 bases, there was a span of 17 bases. The CDR3 loop reads CATSEGTGTRYQETQYF. CDR3 sequence (DNA): TGTGCCACCAGTGAGGGAACCGGGACAAGATACCAAGAGACCCAGTACTTC.

The chain uses TRBV9 and TRBJ2-7, with 10 nucleotides matching TRBD2. The CDR3 is 15 amino acids. The J segment lost 4 bases and the V segment lost 0 bases, leaving 4 bases of the junction unmatched. Germline lookup yields CDR1 SGDLS and CDR2 YYNGEE. In DNA form, the CDR3 reads TGTGCCAGCAGCGTAGGGGCTAGCGGGAGTTACGAGCAGTACTTC. This sequence encodes CASSVGASGSYEQYF.

This clonotype was seen ten or more times. The chain employs TRBV7-9 and TRBJ1-5, with D perhaps TRBD1 (5 bases). The V gene's germline CDR1 is SEHNR and CDR2 FQNEAQ (reference sequence). This CDR3 is built from 12 residues. V lost 7 bases, J lost 7 bases, and 11 bases lay in between. The CDR3 DNA is TGTGCCAGCAACGCCGGGGACCAGCCCCAGCATTTT. Its translation: CASNAGDQPQHF.

This clonotype appeared many times. V and J are TRBV30 and TRBJ2-5, with 8 bases aligning to TRBD2. The CDR3 runs to 13 residues. V shed 5 bases, J shed 5 bases, and the junction held 7 bases outside the gene matches. Looked up from germline, CDR1 is GTSNPN and CDR2 is SVGIG (reference sequence). In DNA, the CDR3 is TGTGCCTGGGTACATTCGGGGGGGGAGACCCAGTACTTC. Its translation is CAWVHSGGETQYF.

In this sample, this clonotype turned up a few times. V and J are TRBV19 and TRBJ2-4; the D gene could be TRBD1 or TRBD2 (5 bases each). Germline values: CDR1 LNHDA, CDR2 SQIVND (reference sequence). This CDR3 is built from 15 residues. V gave up 3 bases and J gave up 1 base, with 10 bases separating them. The DNA for the CDR3 is TGTGCCAGTAGTATTGGGGGTGAGGCCAAAAACATTCAGTACTTC. Its protein is CASSIGGEAKNIQYF. Looking up the rest from reference TRBV19 and TRBJ2-4 gives the full variable domain: DGGITQSPKYLFRKEGQNVTLSCEQNLNHDAMYWYRQDPGQGLRLIYYSQIVNDFQKGDIAEGYSVSREKKESFPLTVTSAQKNPTAFYLCASSIGGEAKNIQYFGAGTRLSVL.

This clonotype occurred many times. This chain links TRBV25-1 with TRBJ1-5, with D possibly TRBD1 on 6 matching bases. This CDR3 is 13 amino acids long. Trimming removed 8 bases from V and 6 bases from J, with 14 bases in between. Germline V gene sequence: CDR1 MGHDK, CDR2 SYGVNS. CDR3 residues: CASSTGWGQPQHF. The DNA of the CDR3 is TGTGCCAGCTCTACAGGGTGGGGTCAGCCCCAGCATTTT.

The chain uses TRBV20-1 and TRBJ1-5; TRBD1 aligns across 9 bases. With V trimmed by 4 bases and J by 4 bases, 20 bases remained unmatched. Germline V CDR1 and CDR2: DFQATT, SNEGSKA (reference sequence). CDR3 length equals 19 residues. The CDR3, as DNA: TGCAGTGCTACTTCTTATAAGGGGACAGGGATATTATCTAATCAGCCCCAGCATTTT. This gives the protein CSATSYKGTGILSNQPQHF.

The genes are TRBV6-1 and TRBJ2-2, with a tentative D call TRBD2 (5 bases). The ends were cut back, 6 bases at V and 1 base at J, with 9 bases in the middle. The CDR3 loop spans 14 amino acids. CDR1 is MNHNS and CDR2 is SASEGT in the germline V gene. CDR3 DNA: TGTGCCAGCAGGCTGGACTGGAACACCGGGGAGCTGTTTTTT. Protein sequence: CASRLDWNTGELFF.